The 5 T cell receptor beta chains reported below all come from one sample, sequenced in a study of a mutant IDH1 vaccine in newly diagnosed glioma. Clones were sequenced by immunoSEQ multiplex PCR, and TCRdb holds only the in-frame ones, with some missing. The sample carries approximately 60,000 clones, about 74% recorded once. These receptors have no identified antigens. As to time point: week 35, safety follow-up. Topical imiquimod was applied with each vaccine dose, which held 300 ug of mutant IDH1 20-mer peptide. The sequencing used PBMCs, collected from a glioma patient whose treatment included an IDH1 peptide vaccine. The receptors here all came from a man in his forties or fifties with glioma.

The V gene is TRBV5-4, the J gene TRBJ2-3; 11 bases map to TRBD2. The CDR3 is 15 residues long. Trimming cost V 4 bases and J 2 bases; bases outside gene matches: 3. Per germline, CDR1 SGHNT and CDR2 YYREEE (reference sequence). This CDR3 reads CASSPSGGLTDTQYF. The CDR3 DNA follows: TGTGCCAGCAGCCCTAGCGGGGGGCTCACAGATACGCAGTATTTT.

The CDR3, as DNA: TGTGCCAGCAGTTCCAGCAGGGGACTCGTGGAGACCCAGTACTTC. Amino acid sequence: CASSSSRGLVETQYF. The rearrangement joins TRBV27 to TRBJ2-5; D possibly matches TRBD1 or TRBD2 (6 bases each). This CDR3 has 15 amino acids. Germline V lookup: CDR1 MNHEY, CDR2 SMNVEV (reference sequence). Deletions cut 4 bases from V and 5 bases from J, with 17 bases between.

There are a few counts of this clone. The V gene is TRBV5-4, the J gene TRBJ1-1; the D gene is possibly TRBD1 (6 bases). Germline lookup yields CDR1 SGHNT and CDR2 YYREEE (reference sequence). The CDR3 contains 13 residues. Trimming took 0 bases from V and 7 from J, leaving 10 bases between them. The CDR3 DNA follows: TGTGCCAGCAGCTTGGAGGGGGACGGTGAAGCTTTCTTT. Translated: CASSLEGDGEAFF. The whole variable domain, filled in from reference TRBV5-4 and TRBJ1-1, reads ETGVTQSPTHLIKTRGQQVTLRCSSQSGHNTVSWYQQALGQGPQFIFQYYREEENGRGNFPPRFSGLQFPNYSSELNVNALELDDSALYLCASSLEGDGEAFFGQGTRLTVV.

The V gene is TRBV7-9, the J gene TRBJ1-3; no clear D. V lost 5 bases to trimming and J lost 10 bases, with 12 bases between them. This CDR3 spans 12 amino acids. The germline V gene encodes CDR1 SEHNR and CDR2 FQNEAQ (reference sequence). The CDR3, as DNA: TGTGCCAGCAGCGCCCCGGGCAGGACCATATATTTT. It encodes CASSAPGRTIYF.

The V gene is TRBV29-1, the J gene TRBJ2-2; the D is unclear. With 3 bases removed from V and 5 bases from J, the gap between germline ends came to 16 bases. The CDR3 runs to 15 residues. The germline V gene encodes CDR1 SQVTM and CDR2 ANQGSEA. The CDR3 DNA is TGCAGCGTTGAGAACCCTCTACAGAGAACCGGGGAGCTGTTTTTT. This encodes CSVENPLQRTGELFF.